This record covers a single T cell receptor beta chain. Total RNA, at least 5 micrograms per sample, was extracted from PBMCs. V shed 4 bases and J shed 6 bases, with 18 bases lying between them. CDR1 is LGHNA, CDR2 YSLEER, per germline. This CDR3 contains 15 residues. The sample comes from a study of blood T cells in healthy people across ages. Sample-barcoded 5' priming and a J-beta primer mix drove a second PCR of roughly 7 to 11 cycles. TCRdb itself ran the 5' RACE reads through MiXCR, one entry per CDR3 protein. The repertoire includes hundreds of thousands of distinct CDR3 sequences, under 65% of them detected once, and 13% sits in the top ten.

J is TRBJ1-2 and V is TRBV4-3, with a possible D match to TRBD1 (5 bases). This receptor was obtained from a woman aged 80 or older in good health. Sequencing input: blood. CDR3 nucleotides: TGCGCCAGCAGCCGGACCAGGGACTCGAGGGATGGCTACACCTTC. Its translation is CASSRTRDSRDGYTF.